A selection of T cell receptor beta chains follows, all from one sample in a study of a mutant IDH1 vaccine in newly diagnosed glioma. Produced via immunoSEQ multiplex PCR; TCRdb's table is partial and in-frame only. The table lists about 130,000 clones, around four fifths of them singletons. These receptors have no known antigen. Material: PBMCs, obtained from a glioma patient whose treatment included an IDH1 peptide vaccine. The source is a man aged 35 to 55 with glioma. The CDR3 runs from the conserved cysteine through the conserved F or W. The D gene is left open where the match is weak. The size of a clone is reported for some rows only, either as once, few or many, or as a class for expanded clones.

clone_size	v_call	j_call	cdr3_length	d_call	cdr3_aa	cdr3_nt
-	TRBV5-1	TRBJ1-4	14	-	CASSLTAGGEKLFF	TGCGCCAGCAGCTTGACGGCAGGCGGGGAAAAACTGTTTTTT
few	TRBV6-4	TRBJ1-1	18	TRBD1	CASSDKRQGSDLNTEAFF	TGTGCCAGCAGTGACAAAAGACAGGGCTCCGATTTGAACACTGAAGCTTTCTTT
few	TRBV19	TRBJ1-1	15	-	CASSSGDRLNTEAFF	TGTGCCAGTAGTTCGGGCGACAGGCTCAACACTGAAGCTTTCTTT
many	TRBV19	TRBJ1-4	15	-	CASSRGLESREKLFF	TGTGCCAGTAGTAGGGGACTCGAAAGTCGCGAAAAACTGTTTTTT
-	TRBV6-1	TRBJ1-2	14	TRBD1	CASSVSGQGYGYTF	TGTGCCAGCAGTGTATCGGGACAGGGATATGGCTACACCTTC
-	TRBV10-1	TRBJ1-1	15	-	CASSRGGPGDTEAFF	TGCGCCAGCAGTCGGGGAGGCCCTGGGGACACTGAAGCTTTCTTT
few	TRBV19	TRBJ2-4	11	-	CASIGVNIQYF	TGTGCCAGTATAGGCGTAAACATTCAGTACTTC
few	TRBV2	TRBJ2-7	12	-	CASSVKFHEQYF	TGTGCCAGCAGTGTTAAGTTCCACGAGCAGTACTTC
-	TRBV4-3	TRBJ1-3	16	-	CASSQDNAASGNTIYF	TGCGCCAGCAGCCAAGATAATGCGGCCTCTGGAAACACCATATATTTT
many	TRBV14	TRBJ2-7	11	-	CASSRLNEQYF	TGTGCCAGCAGCCGCCTGAATGAGCAGTACTTC
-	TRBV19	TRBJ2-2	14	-	CASRLGVNTGELFF	TGTGCCAGTAGATTAGGGGTTAACACCGGGGAGCTGTTTTTT
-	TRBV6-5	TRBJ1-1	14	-	CADGDTRPNTEAFF	TGTGCCGACGGGGACACTCGACCGAACACTGAAGCTTTCTTT
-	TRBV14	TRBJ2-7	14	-	CASSQDLQGYEQYF	TGTGCCAGCAGCCAAGATCTACAGGGCTACGAGCAGTACTTC
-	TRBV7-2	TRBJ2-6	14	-	CASSSGLGANVLTF	TGTGCCAGCAGCTCAGGGTTGGGGGCCAACGTCCTGACTTTC
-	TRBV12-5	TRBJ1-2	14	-	CASGLVRGNYGYTF	TGTGCTAGTGGTTTGGTACGGGGGAACTATGGCTACACCTTC
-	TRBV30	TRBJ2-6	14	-	CACKSPSGANVLTF	TGTGCCTGTAAGTCCCCCTCTGGGGCCAACGTCCTGACTTTC
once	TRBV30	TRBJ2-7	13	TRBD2	CASSSGPSYEQYF	TGTGCCTCATCTAGCGGTCCCTCCTACGAGCAGTACTTC
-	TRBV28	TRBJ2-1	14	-	CASSLQGTFDEQFF	TGTGCCAGCAGTTTGCAGGGGACTTTCGATGAGCAGTTCTTC
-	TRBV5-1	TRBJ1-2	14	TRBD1	CASSPDREDYGYTF	TGCGCCAGCAGCCCGGACAGGGAGGACTATGGCTACACCTTC
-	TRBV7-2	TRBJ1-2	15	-	CASSFARGGNYGYTF	TGTGCCAGCAGCTTTGCCAGGGGAGGTAACTATGGCTACACCTTC
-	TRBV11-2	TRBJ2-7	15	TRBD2	CASSTYAGGPGEQYF	TGTGCCAGCAGCACCTATGCGGGAGGGCCGGGCGAGCAGTACTTC
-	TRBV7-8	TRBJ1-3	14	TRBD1	CASSHRGSGNTIYF	TGTGCCAGCAGCCACAGGGGTTCTGGAAACACCATATATTTT
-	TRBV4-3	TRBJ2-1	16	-	CASSQNAGHSYNEQFF	TGCGCCAGCAGCCAAAATGCGGGGCACTCCTACAATGAGCAGTTCTTC
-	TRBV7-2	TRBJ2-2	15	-	CASSPSTQGTGELFF	TGTGCCAGCAGCCCCTCTACACAGGGCACCGGGGAGCTGTTTTTT
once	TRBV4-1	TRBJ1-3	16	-	CASSQAERISGNTIYF	TGCGCCAGCAGCCAAGCGGAACGGATCTCTGGAAACACCATATATTTT
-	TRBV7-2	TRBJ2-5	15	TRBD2	CASSPRDYFQETQYF	TGTGCCAGCAGCCCACGGGACTATTTTCAAGAGACCCAGTACTTC
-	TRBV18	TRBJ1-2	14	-	CASSPLDDGHGYTF	TGTGCCAGCTCACCTCTAGATGACGGGCATGGCTACACCTTC
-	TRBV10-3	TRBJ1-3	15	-	CAIREPSGWGNTIYF	TGTGCCATCAGGGAACCCTCCGGTTGGGGAAACACCATATATTTT
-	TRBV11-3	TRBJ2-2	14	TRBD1	CASSPRQGTGELFF	TGTGCCAGCAGCCCGCGACAGGGGACCGGGGAGCTGTTTTTT
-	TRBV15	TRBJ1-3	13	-	CATSIKPGNTIYF	TGTGCCACCAGTATCAAACCCGGAAACACCATATATTTT
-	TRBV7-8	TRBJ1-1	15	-	CASSFVQGTNTEAFF	TGTGCCAGCAGCTTTGTTCAGGGGACGAACACTGAAGCTTTCTTT
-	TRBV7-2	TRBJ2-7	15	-	CASSLVRDQAYEQYF	TGTGCCAGCAGCTTAGTACGCGACCAAGCCTACGAGCAGTACTTC
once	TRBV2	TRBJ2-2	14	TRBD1	CASSWTGIPGELFF	TGTGCCAGCAGTTGGACAGGGATCCCTGGGGAGCTGTTTTTT
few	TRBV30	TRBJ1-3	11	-	CARVSGNTIYF	TGTGCCCGGGTTTCGGGAAACACCATATATTTT
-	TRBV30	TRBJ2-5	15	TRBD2	CAWSVGGGASETQYF	TGTGCCTGGAGTGTGGGCGGGGGGGCCTCAGAGACCCAGTACTTC
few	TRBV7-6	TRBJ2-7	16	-	CASSLAVLGQPYEQYF	TGTGCCAGCAGCTTAGCGGTGCTAGGACAGCCCTACGAGCAGTACTTC
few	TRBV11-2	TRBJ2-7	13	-	CASSLVHTGEQYF	TGTGCCAGCAGCTTAGTCCATACGGGGGAGCAGTACTTC
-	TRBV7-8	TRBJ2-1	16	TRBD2	CASSTNPGLADNEQFF	TGTGCCAGCAGCACCAATCCGGGACTAGCGGACAATGAGCAGTTCTTC
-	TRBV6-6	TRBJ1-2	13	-	CASSQARGGGYTF	TGTGCCAGCAGCCAGGCACGCGGAGGCGGCTACACCTTC
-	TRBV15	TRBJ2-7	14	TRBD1	CATSRGDRAAEQYF	TGTGCCACCAGCAGAGGAGACAGGGCCGCCGAGCAGTACTTC
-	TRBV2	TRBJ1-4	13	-	CASPGPENEKLFF	TGTGCCAGCCCTGGGCCAGAGAATGAAAAACTGTTTTTT
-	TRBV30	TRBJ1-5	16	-	CAWTLGGGNSNQPQHF	TGTGCCTGGACCCTCGGCGGGGGAAATAGCAATCAGCCCCAGCATTTT
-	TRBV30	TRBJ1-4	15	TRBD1	CAWSKGTGEGEKLFF	TGTGCCTGGAGTAAGGGGACAGGAGAGGGTGAAAAACTGTTTTTT
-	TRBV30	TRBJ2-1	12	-	CAWSEVGVAQFF	TGTGCCTGGAGTGAGGTGGGGGTTGCGCAGTTCTTC
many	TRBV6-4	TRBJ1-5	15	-	CASPTPAGVDQPQHF	TGTGCCAGCCCTACGCCCGCAGGGGTCGATCAGCCCCAGCATTTT
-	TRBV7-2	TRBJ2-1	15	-	CASSPNSGDYNEQFF	TGTGCCAGCAGCCCTAACTCCGGGGACTACAATGAGCAGTTCTTC
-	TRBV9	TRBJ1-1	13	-	CASSDPVNTEAFF	TGTGCCAGCAGCGACCCGGTGAACACTGAAGCTTTCTTT
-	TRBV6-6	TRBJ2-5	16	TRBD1	CASSYRTGPYQETQYF	TGTGCCAGCAGTTACCGGACAGGGCCGTACCAAGAGACCCAGTACTTC
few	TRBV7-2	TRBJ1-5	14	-	CASSYRTGNQPQHF	TGTGCCAGCAGCTATAGGACAGGCAATCAGCCCCAGCATTTT
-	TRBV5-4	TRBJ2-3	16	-	CASSLAPGRGTDTQYF	TGTGCCAGCAGCTTGGCTCCAGGACGAGGCACAGATACGCAGTATTTT
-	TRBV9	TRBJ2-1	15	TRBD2	CASSLLAGEYNEQFF	TGTGCCAGCAGCTTACTAGCGGGAGAATACAATGAGCAGTTCTTC
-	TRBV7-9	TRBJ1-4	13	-	CASGPGVGEKLFF	TGTGCCAGCGGACCAGGGGTCGGGGAAAAACTGTTTTTT
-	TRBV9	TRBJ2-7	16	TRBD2	CASSVGGVAGIHEQYF	TGTGCCAGCAGCGTAGGAGGGGTAGCGGGAATCCACGAGCAGTACTTC
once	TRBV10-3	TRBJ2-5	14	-	CAISESRTQETQYF	TGTGCCATCAGTGAGTCGCGTACCCAAGAGACCCAGTACTTC
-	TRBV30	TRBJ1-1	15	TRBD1	CAWSVGGTAVTEAFF	TGTGCCTGGAGTGTAGGGGGGACAGCGGTCACTGAAGCTTTCTTT